This T cell receptor beta chain was retrieved from a study of blood T cell repertoires in COVID-19. Study context: Spain, Italy and the United States supplied samples that represented acute and convalescent COVID-19. From T cells, B-cell-depleted T cells, or PBMCs came the material, which was cDNA or gDNA.

Authors' processing steps: By means of reference gene primer amplification, nucleated cell counts were estimated. The protocol was immunoSEQ multiplex PCR, while the TCRdb copy is restricted to in-frame clones and leaves out a portion. The V and J calls and the clone size are those of that table, but D and trimming were determined from the DNA. Of about 160,000 clones in the sample, approximately 88% are singletons; the top ten hold less than 5%. The CDR3 totals 16 residues. Germline CDR1 and CDR2: MNHEY and SVGAGI. The V and J ends lost 0 bases and 3 bases, in that order; junction bases with no gene match: 2.

This sequence joins TRBV6-5 and TRBJ2-3; 11 nucleotides align to TRBD2. Source material: peripheral blood. The sequence was obtained from a woman aged 60-75 years who had recovered from COVID-19. CDR3 nucleotide sequence: TGTGCCAGCAGTTACTCCGCTAGCGGGGGGACAGATACGCAGTATTTT. Protein product: CASSYSASGGTDTQYF.